These 8 T cell receptor beta chains were sequenced from one sample in a study of T cells in Graves' hyperthyroidism and ophthalmopathy. The CDR3 regions of TCR beta were amplified from RNA transcripts. HTBI primers drove first-round RT-PCR of the TCR CDR3. Using its own MiXCR run on the multiplex PCR reads, TCRdb lists one record per CDR3 protein. The repertoire holds approximately 400,000 distinct CDR3 sequences, 11% to 15% seen once, with approximately 29% in the top ten. The source material was blood. These TCRs come from a man aged 50 to 59 with Graves' ophthalmopathy.

This clonotype was detected ten times or more. The chain is built from TRBV7-9 and TRBJ2-7; D assignment may be TRBD1 or TRBD2 (5 bases each). From germline, CDR1 is SEHNR and CDR2 FQNEAQ (reference sequence). V was shortened by 7 bases and J by 6 bases, with 10 bases between the two germline ends. The CDR3 sequence is 11 residues long. CDR3 loop: CASIQGTEQYF. For the CDR3, the DNA is TGTGCCAGCATCCAAGGGACCGAGCAGTACTTC.

This clonotype was recorded many times. The chain combines TRBV11-2 with TRBJ1-2, with D perhaps matching TRBD1 (6 bases). CDR3 length: 11 amino acids. V dropped 3 bases and J dropped 8 bases, with 7 bases sitting between them. Germline V gene sequence: CDR1 SGHAT, CDR2 FQNNGV. The CDR3 region is CASSFRGGYTF. CDR3 DNA sequence: TGTGCCAGCAGCTTCAGGGGCGGCTACACCTTC.

This chain connects TRBV2 to TRBJ1-5; 12 bases are a match to TRBD1. V lost 8 bases to trimming and J lost 1 base; unmatched junction nucleotides: 9. The CDR3 runs to 17 residues. CDR1 SNHLY and CDR2 FYNNEI come from the germline V gene. In DNA, the CDR3 is TGTGCCAGCTCCGGGACAGGGGGCGTTTGGAGCAATCAGCCCCAGCATTTT. Encoded protein: CASSGTGGVWSNQPQHF.

This clonotype was recorded many times. The chain employs TRBV18 and TRBJ2-2, with a possible D match to TRBD2 (6 bases). The CDR3 is made up of 15 amino acids. Looked up from germline, CDR1 is KGHSH and CDR2 is LQKENI. Between the trimmed V and J ends, which lost 6 bases and 5 bases, there was a span of 16 bases. Here the CDR3 DNA reads TGTGCCAGCTCCGCGGGACCGGGAAATACCGGGGAGCTGTTTTTT. It yields the protein CASSAGPGNTGELFF.

In its sample, this clonotype was seen a few times. The chain joins TRBV20-1 to TRBJ2-3, with TRBD2 matching 11 bases. Germline V gene lookup returns CDR1 DFQATT and CDR2 SNEGSKA (reference sequence). The V and J ends lost 7 bases and 4 bases, in that order; junction bases with no gene match: 7. The CDR3 consists of 14 residues. CDR3 nucleotides: TGCAGTGGAGTTAGCGGGAGGGCTGCAGATACGCAGTATTTT. Its translation is CSGVSGRAADTQYF.

Ten or more counts support this clonotype. The V gene is TRBV5-1, the J gene TRBJ2-1, with TRBD2 identical over 10 bases. This CDR3 is built from 15 residues. Germline trimming cut 4 bases from V and 5 bases from J; bases unmatched to any gene: 6. CDR1 SGHRS and CDR2 YFSETQ come from the germline V gene. The CDR3 coding sequence is TGCGCCAGCAGCCTACTAGCGGGGAAGAACAATGAGCAGTTCTTC. This encodes CASSLLAGKNNEQFF.

V gene TRBV12-3 or TRBV12-4 combines with J gene TRBJ2-3; perhaps TRBD2 as D (7 bases). The CDR3 runs to 16 residues. V gave up 5 bases and J gave up 0 bases, with 15 bases separating them. CDR3 region: CASSPNGGLSTDTQYF. For the CDR3, the DNA is TGTGCCAGCAGTCCGAACGGGGGGCTTAGCACAGATACGCAGTATTTT.

In this sample, this clonotype turned up a few times. This chain joins TRBV12-3 or TRBV12-4 and TRBJ2-3; D perhaps matches TRBD2 (6 bases). The germline V and J ends were trimmed by 4 bases and 5 bases, with 13 bases remaining between them. This CDR3 region has 14 residues. CDR3 DNA sequence: TGTGCCAGCAGTTATCCAGCCGGGGGAGATACGCAGTATTTT. Protein sequence: CASSYPAGGDTQYF.